Included here is one T cell receptor (beta chain) sequence, with context. Its antigen is still unknown. After removal of 5 bases from V and 0 bases from J, the junction contained 7 bases not matched to a gene. Germline lookup yields CDR1 SGHVT and CDR2 SQSDAQ. CDR3 length equals 16 residues. This specimen comes from a study of OX40 agonist ivuxolimab in advanced cancers. Whole-study context: The drug used for patients, ivuxolimab, was an agonistic anti-OX40 (CD134) antibody. Overall study findings and caveats: On average, CD8+ T cells had more expanded clones than CD4+. Clones of CD4+ and CD8+ blood T cells grew by week 6 at doses of 0.1 to 3.0 mg/kg.

Some clones are missing from TCRdb's copy, which holds only in-frame ones; the method was immunoSEQ multiplex PCR. Of tens of thousands of clones in the sample, approximately 88% were seen once. The sequence was obtained from an adult with an advanced solid tumor such as melanoma, head and neck, liver or kidney cancer. The chain employs TRBV7-4 and TRBJ2-4, with TRBD2 matching 7 bases. The specimen was CD4+ or CD8+ T cells sorted from blood, collected in a trial of the OX40 agonist ivuxolimab. The CDR3 here is CASSVSGLLAKNIQYF. Written as DNA, the CDR3 is TGTGCCAGCAGCGTTAGCGGGTTGCTAGCCAAAAACATTCAGTACTTC.